This TCR beta chain was profiled in a study of T cell responses to AZD1222 COVID-19 vaccine. Study results and caveats: The reported proportion of spike-specific TCRs targeting unmutated variant regions was nearly half. In a largely white British group with more females than males, clonal diversity was possibly underestimated.

This CDR3 has 15 amino acids. Trimming cost V 4 bases and J 6 bases, with 19 bases left between them. Germline V CDR1 and CDR2: SGHTA, FQGNSA. The repertoire was sequenced with immunoSEQ multiplex PCR; TCRdb's copy has only in-frame clones and lacks some. The table lists approximately 130,000 clones, 86% of them singletons. About this clone: Its antigen remains unidentified.

This specimen consisted of peripheral blood, obtained 28 days after the second AZD1222 dose. The sequence derives from an adult who received the AZD1222 COVID-19 vaccine. The chain has TRBV7-2 and TRBJ2-7, with TRBD1 as a possible D gene (5 bases). CDR3 DNA sequence: TGTGCCAGCAGCTCGCGTGGGGCAAGCCGGTTCGAGCAGTACTTC. Translated, it gives CASSSRGASRFEQYF.